The entry below gives a single TCR beta chain sequence along with its context. The antigen remains undetermined. The sample comes from a study of CD8 T cells in ankylosing spondylitis. Study conclusions and caveats: A TCR beta motif made of several highly homologous variants seemed typical of ankylosing spondylitis blood.

The CDR3 runs 15 residues. J lost 3 bases, V lost 5 bases, and 6 bases had no gene match. The germline CDR1 and CDR2 sequences are LNHDA and SQIVND (reference sequence). Using its own MiXCR run on the 5' RACE reads, TCRdb lists one record per CDR3 protein. This table holds some 220,000 distinct CDR3 sequences, about 7% found once. The receptor was derived from a male donor with ankylosing spondylitis. Sequencing was carried out using blood, either unsorted or a sorted T cell fraction (not recorded which). This sequence joins TRBV19 and TRBJ1-5; 8 bases agree with TRBD1. The CDR3 here is CASSPGQGFNQPQHF. The CDR3 DNA reads TGTGCCAGTAGTCCAGGACAGGGTTTCAATCAGCCCCAGCATTTT.